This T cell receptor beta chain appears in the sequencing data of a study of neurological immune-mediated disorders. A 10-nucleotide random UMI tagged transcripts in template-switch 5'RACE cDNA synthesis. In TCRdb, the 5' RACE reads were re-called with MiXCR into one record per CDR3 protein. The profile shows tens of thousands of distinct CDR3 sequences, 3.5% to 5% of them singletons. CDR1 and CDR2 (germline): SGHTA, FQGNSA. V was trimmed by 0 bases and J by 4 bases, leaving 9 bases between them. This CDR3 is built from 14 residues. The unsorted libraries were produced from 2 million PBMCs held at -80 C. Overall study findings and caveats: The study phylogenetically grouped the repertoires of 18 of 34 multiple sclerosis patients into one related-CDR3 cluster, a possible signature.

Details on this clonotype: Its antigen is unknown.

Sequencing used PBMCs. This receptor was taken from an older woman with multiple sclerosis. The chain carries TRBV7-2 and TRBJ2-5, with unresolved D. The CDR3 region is CASSLAGLRETQYF. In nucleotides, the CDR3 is TGTGCCAGCAGCTTAGCGGGATTACGAGAGACCCAGTACTTC.